A single sample is the source of the 4 T cell receptor beta chains below, sequenced in a study of blood T cell repertoires in COVID-19. Measured with immunoSEQ multiplex PCR; TCRdb has only the in-frame clones, and not every one. The repertoire holds 230,000 or so clones, with 65% to 85% as singletons. What was sequenced was peripheral blood. The receptors stem from a man aged 35-49 years with active or convalescent COVID-19.

The chain combines TRBV5-1 with TRBJ1-6, with 7 bases that match TRBD1. The CDR3 is 14 amino acids. Germline loops: CDR1 SGHRS, CDR2 YFSETQ. J gave up 6 bases and V 4 bases, and 4 bases lay outside the gene matches. The CDR3 nucleotides are TGCGCCAGCAGCCCCGGACAGGTTAATTCACCCCTCCACTTT. Amino acid sequence: CASSPGQVNSPLHF.

The chain's CDR3 is CASSLRDSLHGYTF. CDR3 sequence (DNA): TGCGCCAGCAGCCTCCGGGACAGTCTTCATGGCTACACCTTC. V is TRBV5-1 and J is TRBJ1-2, with TRBD1 matching over 7 bases. J gave up 6 bases and V 4 bases, and 9 bases lay outside the gene matches. The CDR3 is made up of 14 amino acids. The germline V gene has CDR1 SGHRS and CDR2 YFSETQ.

The chain has TRBV24-1 and TRBJ2-1; 8 nucleotides agree with TRBD1. J lost 2 bases, V lost 4 bases, and 6 bases had no gene match. The CDR3 runs to 16 residues. From germline, CDR1 is KGHDR and CDR2 SFDVKD. The CDR3 sequence: CATSDPGQGTYNEQFF. For the CDR3, the DNA is TGTGCCACCAGTGACCCCGGACAGGGAACCTACAATGAGCAGTTCTTC.

The chain couples TRBV5-1 to TRBJ2-3, with 8 bases that match TRBD1. With 7 bases clipped from V and 2 bases from J, the junction kept 3 bases outside the gene matches. This CDR3 is 13 amino acids long. Germline V gives CDR1 SGHRS, CDR2 YFSETQ. Here the CDR3 DNA reads TGCGCCAGCGGCAGGGGGCTCACAGATACGCAGTATTTT. As protein: CASGRGLTDTQYF.